This T cell receptor beta chain is drawn from a study of early T cells in non-severe SARS-CoV-2 infection. MiXCR, applied by TCRdb to the 5' RACE reads, yields one record per CDR3 protein. In the table there are around 67,000 distinct CDR3 sequences, approximately 12% of which are singletons. V lost 4 bases to trimming and J lost 4 bases, with 14 bases between them. There are 14 residues in the CDR3. Germline loops: CDR1 SGHKS, CDR2 YYEKEE (reference sequence). The source is an adult who was a healthcare worker with PCR-confirmed SARS-CoV-2 infection or an uninfected control (not recorded which). This chain uses TRBV5-5 with TRBJ1-1, with unresolved D. The sequenced sample consisted of whole blood. In DNA, the CDR3 is TGTGCCAGCAGCACCCATCGACATGGCACTGAAGCTTTCTTT. Encoded protein: CASSTHRHGTEAFF.